The entry that follows covers one T cell receptor beta chain sequence. Its antigen remains undetermined. No much larger clone exists at a distance of one base, and base qualities are not known. In total, approximately 690 healthy bone marrow donors made up the cohort. Cohort members were all nominally healthy when sampled, although unrecorded immune exposures were likely present. The donor tested CMV seronegative, placing the donor among the approximately 360 seronegative members of the cohort. Each donor provided a peripheral blood sample, and peripheral blood mononuclear cells were used for TCR beta sequencing. The Qiagen DNeasy Blood Extraction Kit was used to extract genomic DNA from the blood cell samples. CDR1 and CDR2 (SGHVS, FQNEAQ) derive from the germline V gene. The CDR3 spans 13 residues, from the cysteine through the phenylalanine. The only DNA kept is the CDR3, 39 bases in frame from the first base. From V the trimming removes 11 bases and from J it removes 3 bases, while the gene matches leave 8 bases of the junction unaccounted for.

Library preparation used the immunoSEQ multiplex PCR assay. For the multiplex PCR, a mixture combining 60 forward primers for TCR Vbeta segments and 13 reverse primers for TCR Jbeta segments was used. Amplification of the CDR3 region of rearranged TCR beta genes was performed with a multiplex PCR assay on genomic DNA. The Illumina HiSeq System was used to sequence the amplified TCR beta libraries as 87-base-pair reads. The paper's processing steps were these. Across the 500 to 850 repertoires, a later analysis counted around 80 million unique TCR beta chains, some 11 million of which were shared by at least two donors. Raw reads were error-corrected and collapsed into unique sequences by a nearest-neighbor algorithm in which closely related sequences were merged to remove PCR and sequencing errors. Alignment of CDR3 sequences to IMGT reference sequences was used to assign V, D and J gene segments. For a sequence to be retained, a match of at least six nucleotides to both a V gene segment and a J gene segment was required. Rearrangements were classified as productive when the CDR3 lacked stop codons and remained in frame with V and J, and all other rearrangements were classified as non-productive. Following IMGT convention, CDR3 was defined as the stretch from the second conserved V-encoded cysteine up to the conserved J-encoded phenylalanine. In an earlier analysis of more than 550 of the donors, sequences lacking an unambiguous match to a single V gene segment were excluded. An earlier analysis of several hundred of the donors called V segments functional above 56.7% productive rearrangements and segregating when the between-donor standard deviation exceeded 5%. A statistical classification framework was developed to diagnose cytomegalovirus status using the catalog of TCR beta chain sequences. In a later analysis, V and J genes were assigned by comparing TCR nucleotide sequences against IMGT/GENE-DB human TR gene sequences. A later analysis assigned CDR3 sequences and most-parsimonious VDJ recombination scenarios with the TCRdist pipeline. A later analysis defined each TCR beta chain by its CDR3 amino acid sequence plus V-gene family, and excluded reads lacking a unique V-gene family. In a later analysis, 450 to 600 highly shared, low-generation-probability nucleotide sequences were removed to address suspected cross-contamination and a sequencing artifact. In a later analysis, a clonal expansion index for each public chain was calculated from normalized within-repertoire ranks of inferred template counts. In a later analysis, generation probabilities were computed with a VDJ recombination model fitted to out-of-frame rearrangements, and the resulting probabilities were checked against IGoR. In a later analysis, TCR-TCR, TCR-HLA and TCR-CMV co-occurrence was scored with hypergeometric tests, and a repertoire-size bias correction was applied to TCR pairs. In a later analysis, false discovery rates were estimated by permuting HLA or CMV assignments 20 times. In a later analysis, co-occurring TCRs were grouped with DBSCAN, and TCRdist sequence similarity was added when clustering was performed within HLA-allele-positive subsets. Co-occurrence clustering excluded repertoires with fewer than 30,000 or more than 120,000 public chains, plus five with anomalous nucleotide sharing. Here the immuneACCESS table is served through TCRdb, limited to in-frame sequences with V and J called. Missing clones are a known gap in these copies; in checked studies unresolved V genes cover under half, and the rest lacks a known reason. That table furnishes V, J and clone size, whereas the DNA furnished D and trimming. In all, the sample holds more than 140,000 clones, and about 77% of those were seen once. The ten top clones hold around 1.6% of the sample.

This entry belongs to a study of cytomegalovirus exposure and HLA in healthy donors (dated by TCRdb to 2015 to 2018). Broadly, across the study: An earlier analysis of more than 550 of the donors reported 276 Gb of sequence data and 100 million to 120 million unique TCR beta sequences obtained from some 200 million T cells. The study was designed to test whether signatures of past pathogen exposure could be identified by cataloging public T cell receptors. In an earlier analysis of 500 to 650 of the donors, high-throughput TCR beta sequencing was used to judge whether each TCR beta V gene segment behaved as functional or pseudogenic. To predict cytomegalovirus infection status, the study combined high-throughput TCR immunosequencing, statistical association of individual TCRs with disease status, and machine learning. HLA typing included class I and class II loci at four-digit resolution. Among some 400 genotyped donors of the cohort, an average of about 220,000 unique TCR beta nucleotide sequences was sequenced per donor, of which about 19% were non-productive. A later analysis re-examined previously published TCR beta repertoires from roughly 650 donors and added high-resolution HLA genotyping to investigate patterns of TCR occurrence. Roughly 5 DR-DQ haplotypes were handled as single units for association and clustering because linkage in the cohort was strong. Every repertoire in the discovery cohort had been generated on one and the same sequencing platform. A later genetic analysis took genome-wide SNP genotypes for about 55% of the roughly 700 donors and used that subset as a discovery cohort. Using immunosequencing, the study profiled T cell repertoires from approximately 700 subjects and related those repertoires to cytomegalovirus serostatus. The number of typed donors differed by locus: about 620-640 for A, B, C, DRB1 and DQB1; 500 to 550 for DQA1; 606 for DPA1; and 450 to 480 for DPB1. Donor age, sex, ethnicity and CMV serostatus were compiled together with the repertoire data. A separate validation cohort of 100 to 150 different subjects was used in addition to the approximately 640-subject first cohort. An early release covering 500 to 750 HLA-typed donors comprised approximately 300 gigabases of sequencing data and 85 million or so unique TCR sequences. The later analysis used no new phenotypic data to find candidate immune exposures, relying instead on TCR beta sequences and their occurrence across donors. Of the 350 to 450 genotyped donors, more than 75% were placed in the genetic ancestry cluster associated with self-reported Caucasian donors. The research as a whole found: A later analysis found that HLA-associated TCR beta chains were more clonally expanded and had lower generation probabilities than equally common non-associated chains. It was suggested by the authors that the approach could potentially be generalized to other disease states and immunological phenotypes. The earlier analysis of about 600 of the donors excluded 15 to 20 rarely observed V segments, including chromosome 9 orphons, because counts were too low. A further reported finding was that TCR beta sequences accurately predicted the HLA-A and HLA-B alleles for most subjects in the first cohort. In vitro tests confirmed that a few of the cytomegalovirus-associated TCR beta chains recognize cytomegalovirus antigens. According to a later analysis, TCR association rates differed among HLA loci, with DRB1 alleles showing the most associated TCRs and HLA-C alleles showing the fewest. Because HLA typing was missing for some donors at each locus, association tests included only the typed subset. Roughly uniform sequencing depth across donors was assumed in presence/absence analyses, although this assumption may not hold. Compared with the approximately 670-donor mean, donors in an Asian-associated ancestry cluster had fewer N-insertions in productive TCRs, according to a later genetic analysis. Immune exposure information for the cohort was limited to CMV serostatus. In a later genetic analysis, a missense DCLRE1C variant was associated with V-gene and J-gene trimming of TCR beta chains, and the association was replicated in an independent cohort. The classifier was reported to diagnose cytomegalovirus status with high specificity and sensitivity in both the original cohort and the validation cohort. In an earlier analysis of approximately 590 of the donors, most TCR beta V segments appeared in productive rearrangements about 87% or about 30% of the time, broadly matching IMGT annotations. Some IMGT-functional V segments, including TRBV6-2 and TRBV6-3, could not be told apart with the 87-base-pair reads, so those segments were excluded. According to a later analysis, parvovirus B19, influenza, CMV and Epstein-Barr virus appeared linked to several top co-occurrence clusters. Strong co-occurrence of HLA alleles, especially DR and DQ, made assigning TCR associations to individual alleles difficult. A later analysis found that most CMV-associated TCR beta chains appeared HLA-restricted, with HLA associations seemingly driven largely by CMV exposure. The sequencing pipeline was judged likely to have produced a cluster of highly shared sequence variants as a technical artifact. In this cohort, only TCR beta chains were sequenced, and detectable features were limited by the absence of alpha or paired-chain data. Correlated functional status among segregating V segments might be attributable to linkage disequilibrium, but an unknown experimental factor could not be ruled out. In the study, some 180 TCR beta chains were listed as associated with cytomegalovirus. Most TCR sequences were observed very rarely across donors, whereas some public TCRs were present in many individuals. In a later analysis, over 15,000 TCR beta sequences were associated with specific HLA alleles at a false discovery rate of 0.05.

The sequenced sample consisted of PBMCs. This chain joins TRBV7-8 to TRBJ1-2, and TRBD1 matches 8 of the central bases. This TCR derives from a female donor in good health and CMV-seronegative. The CDR3 region reads CASQGAPYYGYTF. The nucleotide sequence reads as follows: TGTGCCTCGCAGGGGGCCCCTTACTATGGCTACACCTTC. With all but the CDR3 taken from the reference TRBV7-8 and TRBJ1-2 genes, the full variable domain is: GAGVSQSPRYKVAKRGQDVALRCDPISGHVSLFWYQQALGQGPEFLTYFQNEAQLDKSGLPSDRFFAERPEGSVSTLKIQRTQQEDSAVYLCASQGAPYYGYTFGSGTRLTVV.